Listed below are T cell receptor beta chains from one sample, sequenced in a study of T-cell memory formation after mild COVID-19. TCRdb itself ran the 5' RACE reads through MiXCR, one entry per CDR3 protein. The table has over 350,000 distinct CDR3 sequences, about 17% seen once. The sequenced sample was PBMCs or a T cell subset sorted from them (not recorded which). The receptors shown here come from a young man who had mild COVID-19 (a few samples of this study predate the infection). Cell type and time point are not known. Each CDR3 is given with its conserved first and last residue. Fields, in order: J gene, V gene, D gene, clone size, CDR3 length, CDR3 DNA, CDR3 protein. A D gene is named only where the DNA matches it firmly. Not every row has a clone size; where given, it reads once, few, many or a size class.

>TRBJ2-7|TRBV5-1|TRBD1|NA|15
TGCGCCAGCAGCTTTAGGGGACAGGGTTGGTACGAGCAGTACTTC
CASSFRGQGWYEQYF
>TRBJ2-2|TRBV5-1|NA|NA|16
TGCGCCAGCAGCTTGGCTGGGACGGAGAGTACCGGGGAGCTGTTTTTT
CASSLAGTESTGELFF
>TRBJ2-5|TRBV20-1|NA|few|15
TGCAGTGCTAGAGATGCCGGCAGGACTCGGGAGACCCAGTACTTC
CSARDAGRTRETQYF
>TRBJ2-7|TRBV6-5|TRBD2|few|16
TGTGCCAGCAGTTACTCGGCTAGCGGGGGTCTCGACGAGCAGTACTTC
CASSYSASGGLDEQYF
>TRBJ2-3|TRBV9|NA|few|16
TGTGCCAGCAGCGTAGATGTCAGGGGGAGGCTGGATACGCAGTATTTT
CASSVDVRGRLDTQYF
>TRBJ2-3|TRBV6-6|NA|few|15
TGTGCCGGGAGGACAGGCCCACAGGACACAGATACGCAGTATTTT
CAGRTGPQDTDTQYF
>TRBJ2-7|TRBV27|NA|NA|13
TGTGCCAGCAGTTTAAGAGGCCCTCCCGAGCAGTACTTC
CASSLRGPPEQYF
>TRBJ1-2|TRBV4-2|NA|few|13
TGTGCCAGCAGCCAAAGGCTGACAGATGGCTACACCTTC
CASSQRLTDGYTF
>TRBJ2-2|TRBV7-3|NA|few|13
TGTGCCAGTTCGACTGTGAACACCGGGGAGCTGTTTTTT
CASSTVNTGELFF
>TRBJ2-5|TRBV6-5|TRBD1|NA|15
TGTGCCAGCAGTTACTCGGACAGGGGGGGAGAGACCCAGTACTTC
CASSYSDRGGETQYF
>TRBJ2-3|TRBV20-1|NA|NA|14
TGCAGTGCCCGTTGGGGGGGCAGCACAGATACGCAGTATTTT
CSARWGGSTDTQYF
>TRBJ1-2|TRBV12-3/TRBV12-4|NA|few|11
TGTGCCAGCAGTTTTCGACGGGACTACACCTTC
CASSFRRDYTF
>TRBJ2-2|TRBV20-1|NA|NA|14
TGCAGTGCTAGGCTCTTTGGGGGCGCCGGGGAGCTGTTTTTT
CSARLFGGAGELFF
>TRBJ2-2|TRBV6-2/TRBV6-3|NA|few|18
TGTGCCAGCAGTGCCCTCCCGAGCAGCGATACGAACACCGGGGAGCTGTTTTTT
CASSALPSSDTNTGELFF
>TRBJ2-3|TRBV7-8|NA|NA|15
TGTGCCAGCAGCTTGGGGCCAGGGTGGTCAGATACGCAGTATTTT
CASSLGPGWSDTQYF
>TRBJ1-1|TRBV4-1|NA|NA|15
TGCGCCAGCAGCCAAGATCGGGGCCAGGGCACTGAAGCTTTCTTT
CASSQDRGQGTEAFF
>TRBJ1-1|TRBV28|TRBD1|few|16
TGTGCCAGCAGTGTCGGGACAGGGTGGACCTACACTGAAGCTTTCTTT
CASSVGTGWTYTEAFF
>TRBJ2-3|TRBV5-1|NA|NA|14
TGCGCCAGCAGCTTGACGACAGCCACAGATACGCAGTATTTT
CASSLTTATDTQYF
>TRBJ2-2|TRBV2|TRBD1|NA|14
TGTGCCAGCACCCGAGGGAAGGGGGCTGGGGAGCTGTTTTTT
CASTRGKGAGELFF
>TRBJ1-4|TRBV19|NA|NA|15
TGTGCCAGTAGTAAGCCAGTTGCAACTAATGAAAAACTGTTTTTT
CASSKPVATNEKLFF
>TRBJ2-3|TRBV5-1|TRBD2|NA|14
TGCGCCAGCAGCCCGGGACTAGCGCCAGATACGCAGTATTTT
CASSPGLAPDTQYF
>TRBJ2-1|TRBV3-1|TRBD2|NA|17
TGTGCCAGCAGCCCCTTGATCGGGACTAGCGGTACAAATGAGCAGTTCTTC
CASSPLIGTSGTNEQFF
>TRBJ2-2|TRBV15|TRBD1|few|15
TGTGCTACCTCGGGGGACAGGACGAACACCGGGGAGCTGTTTTTT
CATSGDRTNTGELFF
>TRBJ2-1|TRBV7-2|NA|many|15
TGTGCCAGCAGCTTAGTTAACTTGGGTAGGAATGAGCAGTTCTTC
CASSLVNLGRNEQFF
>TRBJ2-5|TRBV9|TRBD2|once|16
TGTGCCAGCAGCCACGGGGGGAGGGGAAGAGGAGAGACCCAGTACTTC
CASSHGGRGRGETQYF
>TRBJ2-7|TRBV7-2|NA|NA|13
TGTGCCAGCAGCCAGACCGCCACCTACGAGCAGTACTTC
CASSQTATYEQYF
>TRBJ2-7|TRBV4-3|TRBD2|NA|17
TGCGCCAGCAGCCAAGATCTCGGGACTAGCCGACTGAACGAGCAGTACTTC
CASSQDLGTSRLNEQYF
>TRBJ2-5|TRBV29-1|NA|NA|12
TGCAGCGCCGCCGCCCGACAGGAGACCCAGTACTTC
CSAAARQETQYF
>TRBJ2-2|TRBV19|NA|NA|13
TGTGCCAGTAGTCCGCTCGAGGGCGGGGAGCTGTTTTTT
CASSPLEGGELFF
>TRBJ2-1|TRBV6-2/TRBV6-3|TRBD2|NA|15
TGTGCCAGCAATACAGCGGGGGCCGGATACAATGAGCAGTTCTTC
CASNTAGAGYNEQFF
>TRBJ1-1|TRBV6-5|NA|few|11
TGTGCCAGCAGTAGTCAGCGGGAAGCTTTCTTT
CASSSQREAFF